This record covers a single TCR beta chain. The data were taken from a study of T-cell reconstitution after alpha-beta-depleted transplantation in children. This CDR3 has 15 amino acids. The germline CDR1 and CDR2 sequences are MNHEY and SMNVEV (reference sequence). V lost 3 bases, J lost 0 bases, and 11 bases lay in between. During its preparation, the TCRbeta library received unique molecular identifiers. TCRdb analysed the PCR reads with MiXCR anew, one entry per CDR3 protein. The sample lists 250,000 to 400,000 distinct CDR3 sequences, 20% to 30% occurring once. The sequence derives from a male patient aged 10 to 17 who had a stem cell transplant for acute lymphoblastic leukemia, so the T cells may come from the graft donor. The input for sequencing was PBMCs, mostly from graft donor cells, taken 180 days after TCRalphabeta/CD19-depleted stem cell transplant. The chain recombines TRBV27 with TRBJ1-1; no clear D gene. The CDR3 protein is CASSLSGEMNTEAFF. Here the CDR3 DNA reads TGTGCCAGCAGTTTGTCTGGGGAGATGAACACTGAAGCTTTCTTT.